These 16 T cell receptor beta chains share one sample of origin, sequenced in a study of T-cell reconstitution after alpha-beta-depleted transplantation in children. During its preparation, the TCRbeta library received unique molecular identifiers. MiXCR was run by TCRdb on the PCR reads, yielding one entry per CDR3 protein. The sample yields tens of thousands of distinct CDR3 sequences, about 11% seen once. The sequencing here drew on PBMCs from the stem cell graft donor, taken from the stem cell graft. The receptors shown here come from a human donor who donated a stem cell graft to a child with chronic granulomatous disease.

This clonotype was recorded at least ten times. The V and J genes are TRBV13 and TRBJ1-4; 8 bases map to TRBD1. V lost 4 bases and J lost 7; bases outside the gene matches: 11. This CDR3 spans 16 amino acids. Germline V gives CDR1 PRHDT, CDR2 FYEKMQ (reference sequence). The CDR3 loop reads CASSSYRTGQREKLFF. The DNA for the CDR3 is TGTGCCAGCAGCTCTTACCGGACAGGGCAACGTGAAAAACTGTTTTTT.

The table lists this clonotype with many counts. The chain joins TRBV29-1 to TRBJ1-1; possible D gene TRBD1, 5 bases. The CDR3 is 13 residues long. Trimming stripped 3 bases from V and 1 base from J, with 9 bases between. Germline-derived CDR1 and CDR2 are SQVTM and ANQGSEA. The CDR3 sequence: CSVEPTENTEAFF. CDR3 sequence (DNA): TGCAGCGTTGAGCCGACAGAGAACACTGAAGCTTTCTTT.

This clonotype was counted ten times or more. This sequence joins TRBV7-9 and TRBJ2-1; TRBD1 matches at 7 bases. The CDR3 extends over 12 amino acids. J gave up 7 bases and V 5 bases, and 2 bases lay outside the gene matches. CDR1 is SEHNR and CDR2 is FQNEAQ in the germline V gene (reference sequence). The CDR3 nucleotides are TGTGCCAGCAGCCTACAGGGGAATGAGCAGTTCTTC. Translated, it gives CASSLQGNEQFF. Using reference TRBV7-9 and TRBJ2-1 for the parts outside the CDR3, the full variable domain is DTGVSQNPRHKITKRGQNVTFRCDPISEHNRLYWYRQTLGQGPEFLTYFQNEAQLEKSRLLSDRFSAERPKGSFSTLEIQRTEQGDSAMYLCASSLQGNEQFFGPGTRLTVL.

This clonotype was detected many times. This sequence joins TRBV5-1 and TRBJ1-2; no clear D gene. CDR1 is SGHRS, CDR2 YFSETQ, per germline. The CDR3 length is 15 residues. Trimming left V 4 bases short and J 0 bases short, with 13 bases between. In nucleotides, the CDR3 is TGCGCCAGCAGCGTGACGGGAGCCACTAACTATGGCTACACCTTC. This gives the protein CASSVTGATNYGYTF.

This clonotype was picked up many times. The gene calls are TRBV6-5 and TRBJ2-2; 8 bases fit TRBD2. Per germline, CDR1 MNHEY and CDR2 SVGAGI. The trim removed 4 bases at V and 6 bases at J, leaving 7 bases unmatched. The CDR3 is 15 amino acids. CDR3 amino acids: CASSSAERESGELFF. In nucleotides, the CDR3 is TGTGCCAGCAGTTCCGCGGAGCGGGAGTCCGGGGAGCTGTTTTTT.

This clonotype was seen at least ten times. The chain recombines TRBV20-1 with TRBJ2-7; the D gene is possibly TRBD2 (6 bases). Trimming pared 5 bases from V and 2 bases from J, leaving 16 bases between. CDR3 length equals 14 residues. Germline CDR1 is DFQATT and CDR2 is SNEGSKA (reference sequence). This CDR3 reads CSARTGLDAYEQYF. The CDR3 coding sequence is TGCAGTGCTCGAACGGGACTTGACGCCTACGAGCAGTACTTC.

This clonotype occurred a few times. The chain is built from TRBV15 and TRBJ1-2, with no clear D. The V and J ends lost 0 bases and 3 bases respectively, with 11 bases between them. CDR3 length: 15 amino acids. CDR1 is LNHNV, CDR2 YYDKDF, per germline (reference sequence). CDR3 region: CATSRESGFDYGYTF. CDR3 nucleotide sequence: TGTGCCACCAGCAGAGAAAGTGGTTTTGACTATGGCTACACCTTC.

This clonotype has at least ten counts. The chain uses TRBV29-1 and TRBJ2-5; tentative D call: TRBD1 (6 bases). The germline CDR1 and CDR2 sequences are SQVTM and ANQGSEA. The CDR3 runs to 13 residues. Trimming left V 6 bases short and J 5 bases short, with 16 bases between. The CDR3 DNA is TGCAGCGTGGAGACAGGCCCCCGTGAGACCCAGTACTTC. Encoded protein: CSVETGPRETQYF.

Ten or more counts support this clonotype. This sequence joins TRBV9 and TRBJ1-2; D is possibly TRBD1 (6 bases). V lost 7 bases to trimming and J lost 7 bases, with 17 bases between them. This CDR3 contains 13 residues. Germline V lookup: CDR1 SGDLS, CDR2 YYNGEE. The CDR3: CASLSSGVGGYTF. The CDR3 DNA sequence: TGTGCCAGCCTGTCCTCAGGGGTGGGTGGCTACACCTTC.

This clonotype was found a few times. This chain joins TRBV5-5 and TRBJ2-1, with 11 bases aligning to TRBD2. V trimming: 0 bases; J trimming: 6 bases; junction bases outside the gene matches: 8. In germline, CDR1 is SGHKS, CDR2 YYEKEE (reference sequence). The CDR3 contains 17 residues. CDR3 in amino acids: CASSLDLAGGHINEQFF. The CDR3 coding sequence is TGTGCCAGCAGCTTGGATCTAGCGGGAGGACACATCAATGAGCAGTTCTTC.

This clonotype was seen ten or more times. This chain uses TRBV15 with TRBJ2-7; D is possibly TRBD2 (6 bases). Per the germline V gene, CDR1 is LNHNV and CDR2 is YYDKDF (reference sequence). V lost 2 bases and J lost 3, with 17 bases in between. The CDR3 length is 16 residues. CDR3 protein: CATSRYPGRDFYEQYF. The CDR3 DNA follows: TGTGCCACCAGCAGATACCCGGGACGGGACTTCTACGAGCAGTACTTC.

This clonotype appeared many times. The CDR3 DNA reads as TGTGCCAGCAGCTTGAGAGGCCCATTCGATCAGCCCCAGCATTTT. As protein: CASSLRGPFDQPQHF. The genes are TRBV5-5 and TRBJ1-5; no reliable D call. Trimming pared 1 base from V and 5 bases from J, leaving 13 bases between. The CDR3 sequence is 15 residues long. Germline-derived CDR1 and CDR2 are SGHKS and YYEKEE (reference sequence). The complete variable domain, with remaining parts taken from reference TRBV5-5 and TRBJ1-5, reads DAGVTQSPTHLIKTRGQQVTLRCSPISGHKSVSWYQQVLGQGPQFIFQYYEKEERGRGNFPDRFSARQFPNYSSELNVNALLLGDSALYLCASSLRGPFDQPQHFGDGTRLSIL.

By share, this clonotype counts as medium-sized (0.01 to 0.1%). The chain recombines TRBV18 with TRBJ2-2; the D is unclear. The germline gives CDR1 KGHSH, CDR2 LQKENI. V was clipped by 2 bases and J by 0 bases, with 10 bases between them. This CDR3 comprises 16 residues. The CDR3 is CASSPKASANTGELFF. CDR3 nucleotides: TGTGCCAGCTCACCAAAGGCTTCAGCGAACACCGGGGAGCTGTTTTTT.

The gene calls are TRBV6-5 and TRBJ2-5; possible D gene TRBD1, 7 bases. Germline V lookup: CDR1 MNHEY, CDR2 SVGAGI. Trimming removed 2 bases from V and 4 bases from J, with 11 bases in between. The CDR3 has 14 amino acids. Written as DNA, the CDR3 is TGTGCCAGCAGTTACACCCAGGGGGGAGAGACCCAGTACTTC. The encoded protein is CASSYTQGGETQYF.

This clonotype appeared many times. V gene TRBV27 combines with J gene TRBJ2-1; D gene unclear. The CDR3 contains 13 residues. V was pared by 3 bases and J by 3 bases, with 6 bases between. The germline V gene encodes CDR1 MNHEY and CDR2 SMNVEV (reference sequence). The CDR3 protein is CASSFRSYNEQFF. CDR3 sequence (DNA): TGTGCCAGCAGTTTTAGAAGCTACAATGAGCAGTTCTTC.

This clonotype turned up a few times. The V gene is TRBV20-1, the J gene TRBJ1-5; 7 bases match TRBD1. This CDR3 contains 14 residues. Germline V gene data show CDR1 as DFQATT and CDR2 as SNEGSKA (reference sequence). The V segment lost 5 bases and the J segment 1 base; nucleotides outside the gene matches: 5. The CDR3 loop is CSAADRASNQPQHF. In DNA form, the CDR3 reads TGCAGTGCTGCCGACAGGGCGAGCAATCAGCCCCAGCATTTT.